Below, one TCR beta chain is given with its context. This clonotype has a count of ten or more. Its antigen remains undetermined. Per-base qualities were not stored, and no clone one base away is much larger. The data derive from a study of T cells in Graves' hyperthyroidism and ophthalmopathy (dated by TCRdb to between 2019 and 2020). Background for the entire study: Peripheral blood samples were taken at the time of initial diagnosis, prior to any treatment. To identify TCR V-J signatures that set the groups apart, the researchers used a discovery cohort of 100 patients, made up of roughly 45 with Graves' ophthalmopathy and about 55 with stable Graves' hyperthyroidism. An independent validation cohort of 18 to 20 hyperthyroidism patients and approximately 16 patients who later progressed to ophthalmopathy tested prospective prediction of ophthalmopathy. The approximately 100 discovery patients were randomly split 7:3 into training and test sets. Thyroid tissue and blood T-cell repertoires from roughly 6 Graves' hyperthyroidism patients were also compared in the study. Once sampling was done, hyperthyroidism patients were given methimazole at a starting dose of 30 mg daily, whereas ophthalmopathy patients were given high-dose intravenous methylprednisolone. The paper reports TCR Vbeta CDR3 sequencing of some 140 peripheral blood samples: approximately 43 ophthalmopathy, over 70 hyperthyroidism and around 17 progressor patients.

V is cut by 6 bases and J by 2 bases, and the space between the germline ends is 10 bases. CDR1 is given as MNHEY and CDR2 as SVGAGI, both from the germline V gene. The CDR3 spans 13 residues, from the cysteine through the phenylalanine. The kept DNA is CDR3 alone, 39 bases in frame from the first base. The TCR beta CDR3 regions were amplified from RNA transcripts. The first round of RT-PCR for the TCR CDR3 was performed with the HTBI primer set and the Qiagen OneStep RT-PCR kit. The libraries were constructed in a second round of multiplex PCR and then size-selected and purified. Sequencing of the libraries was done on an Illumina HiSeq2000 using paired-end 100 bp reads. Concerning the study's data processing: SOAPnuke was used to process the raw data, throwing out any read that contained adapters or uncalled bases, had a mean Phred below 15, or lacked an exact constant-primer or identifier match. High-quality paired reads were merged using COPE v1.2.5, and each unique nucleotide sequence was defined as a clonotype. MiTCR v1.1 was used to align clonotypes to the IMGT TRBV, TRBD and TRBJ reference segments. The analysis was restricted to V-J combinations with a frequency above 0.0001, which together covered about 99% of the repertoires. A TCS score was defined as the ratio between F50 (clonal expansion) and ExV (chaos), using BLOSUM62-based TCRdist between CDR3 peptides within each V-J. Welch's t-statistics and random forest reduced 500 to 650 V-J features to some 14, which were used in a naive Bayes classifier (R e1071). TCRdb reran the public reads through fastp at Q25 and MiXCR, keeping productive beta chains. Each record represents a unique CDR3 protein, reported with the most common genes and DNA among its rows. The V and J calls reflect TCRdb's pipeline rather than the authors' work. This sample holds about 520,000 distinct CDR3 sequences; around 22% were observed only once. Clones ranked in the top ten supply around 10% of the sample.

Paper-wide results and their limitations: No statistical method was used to fix the sample size in advance, and group allocation was not hidden from the investigators. Most expanded thyroid clonotypes (frequency above 0.001) were also detected in blood, a finding suggesting that blood repertoires may reflect thyroid immune responses. In validation, the model predicted progression to ophthalmopathy a median of roughly 6.2 months before onset, with around 70% sensitivity and around 76% specificity. In cross-validation, a model built on a 13 V-J signature told ophthalmopathy apart from stable hyperthyroidism with approximately 91% sensitivity and roughly 82% specificity, and in testing the same model reached 80%/75%.

In the ophthalmopathy patients, disease was moderately to severely active, with a Clinical Activity Score of 3 or more, a NOSPECS grade of 4 or more, and a duration of less than 3 months. The study excluded patients with uncontrolled infections, other autoimmune diseases, pregnancy or lactation. Diagnoses relied on clinical symptoms, serum thyroxine and TRAb, thyroid ultrasound and orbital computed tomography. PBMCs were separated from roughly 10 ml of fresh peripheral blood using Ficoll-Paque density gradient centrifugation. Total RNA was extracted using Trizol reagent, and RNA quality was assessed on an Agilent 2100 Bioanalyzer.

The TCR was taken from a woman between 25 and 40 years old with Graves' ophthalmopathy. The chain is made from TRBV6-5 and TRBJ2-5; perhaps TRBD2 is the D gene, with 6 bases matching. The sequenced sample was blood. DNA sequence: TGTGCCAGCAGACAGGCGGGGCAAGAGACCCAGTACTTC. It codes for CASRQAGQETQYF.